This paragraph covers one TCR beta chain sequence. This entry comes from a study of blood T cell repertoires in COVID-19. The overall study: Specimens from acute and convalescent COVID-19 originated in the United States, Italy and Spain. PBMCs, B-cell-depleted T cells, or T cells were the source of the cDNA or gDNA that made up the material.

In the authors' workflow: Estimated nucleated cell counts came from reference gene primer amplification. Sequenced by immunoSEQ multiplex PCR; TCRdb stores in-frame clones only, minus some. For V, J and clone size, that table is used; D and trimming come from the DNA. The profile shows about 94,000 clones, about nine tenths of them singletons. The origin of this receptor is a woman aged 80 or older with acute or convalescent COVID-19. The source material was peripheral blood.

The CDR3 loop reads CASSLGGVSPYEQYF. CDR3 nucleotides: TGCGCCAGCAGCTTGGGCGGCGTCTCGCCCTACGAGCAGTACTTC. The chain joins TRBV5-1 to TRBJ2-7; D ambiguous. The V and J ends lost 0 bases and 2 bases respectively, with 12 bases between them. The CDR3 sequence is 15 residues long. From germline, CDR1 is SGHRS and CDR2 YFSETQ.